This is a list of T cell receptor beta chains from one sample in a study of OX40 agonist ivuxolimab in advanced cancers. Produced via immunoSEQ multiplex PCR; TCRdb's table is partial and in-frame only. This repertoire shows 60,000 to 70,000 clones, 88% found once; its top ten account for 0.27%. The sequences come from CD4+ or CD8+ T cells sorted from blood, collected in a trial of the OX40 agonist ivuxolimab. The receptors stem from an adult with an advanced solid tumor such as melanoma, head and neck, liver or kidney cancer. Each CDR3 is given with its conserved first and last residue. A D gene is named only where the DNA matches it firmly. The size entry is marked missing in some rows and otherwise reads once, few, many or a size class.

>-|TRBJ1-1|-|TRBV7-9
CASSFRDQFINEAFF
TGTGCCAGCAGCTTTCGCGACCAATTTATTAATGAAGCTTTCTTT
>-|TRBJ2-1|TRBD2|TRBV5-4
CASSRTSGRVSEYEQFF
TGTGCCAGCAGCCGAACTAGCGGGAGGGTTTCGGAATATGAGCAGTTCTTC
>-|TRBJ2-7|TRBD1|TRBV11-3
CASSLVRQGDEQYF
TGTGCCAGCAGCTTAGTTCGACAGGGCGACGAGCAGTACTTC
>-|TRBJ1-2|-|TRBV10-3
CAISESKGGVYLGYGYTF
TGTGCCATCAGTGAGTCAAAAGGGGGAGTCTATCTAGGCTATGGCTACACCTTC
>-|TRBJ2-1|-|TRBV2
CASRKGPNNEQFF
TGTGCCAGCAGAAAGGGTCCAAACAATGAGCAGTTCTTC
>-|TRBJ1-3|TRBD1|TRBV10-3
CAISPGQGRPLSYTIYF
TGTGCCATCAGCCCCGGACAGGGAAGGCCCCTTAGTTACACCATATATTTT
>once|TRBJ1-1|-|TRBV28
CASSPHMNTEAFF
TGTGCCAGCAGTCCCCACATGAACACTGAAGCTTTCTTT
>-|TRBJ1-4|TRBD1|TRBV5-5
CASSPDRGNEKLFF
TGTGCCAGCAGCCCGGACAGGGGGAATGAAAAACTGTTTTTT
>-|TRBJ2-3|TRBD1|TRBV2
CASSGQGVLTDTQYF
TGTGCCAGCAGTGGACAGGGGGTATTGACAGATACGCAGTATTTT
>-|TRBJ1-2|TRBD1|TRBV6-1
CASSWDRAIDGYTF
TGTGCCAGCAGTTGGGACAGGGCGATAGATGGCTACACCTTC
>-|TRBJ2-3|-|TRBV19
CASSTLAAGTDTQYF
TGTGCCAGTAGTACCTTGGCCGCTGGCACAGATACGCAGTATTTT
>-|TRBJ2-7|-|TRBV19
CASSMRLGPSYEQYF
TGTGCCAGTAGTATGCGACTAGGTCCCTCCTACGAGCAGTACTTC
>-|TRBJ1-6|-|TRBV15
CATSRREGVNSPLHF
TGTGCCACCAGCAGACGCGAGGGGGTGAATTCACCCCTCCACTTT
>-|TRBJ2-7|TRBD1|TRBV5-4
CASSPGTGVYEQYF
TGTGCCAGCAGCCCCGGGACAGGGGTCTACGAGCAGTACTTC
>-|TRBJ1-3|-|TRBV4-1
CASSLLVGGTGSGNTIYF
TGCGCCAGCAGCCTCCTAGTGGGGGGCACTGGGTCTGGAAACACCATATATTTT
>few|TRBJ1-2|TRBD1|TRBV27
CASSSWTGGYYGYTF
TGTGCCAGCAGTTCTTGGACAGGGGGCTATTATGGCTACACCTTC
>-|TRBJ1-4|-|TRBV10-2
CASMGPGQTTNEKLFF
TGCGCCAGCATGGGGCCAGGGCAGACAACTAATGAAAAACTGTTTTTT
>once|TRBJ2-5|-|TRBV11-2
CASSSGPAQETQYF
TGTGCCAGCAGCTCAGGACCGGCTCAAGAGACCCAGTACTTC
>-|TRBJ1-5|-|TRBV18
CASSPRGVSNQPQHF
TGTGCCAGCTCACCACGGGGGGTGAGCAATCAGCCCCAGCATTTT
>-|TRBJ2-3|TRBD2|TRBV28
CASSLAASGSTDTQYF
TGTGCCAGCAGTTTAGCCGCTAGCGGGAGTACAGATACGCAGTATTTT
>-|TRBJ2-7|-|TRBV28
CASSPPGTANYEQYF
TGTGCCAGCAGTCCTCCCGGGACGGCAAATTACGAGCAGTACTTC
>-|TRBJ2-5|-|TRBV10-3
CAISGGGFETQYF
TGTGCCATCAGTGGCGGCGGGTTCGAGACCCAGTACTTC
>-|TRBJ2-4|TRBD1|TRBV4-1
CASSQVWQGASKNIQYF
TGCGCCAGCAGCCAAGTTTGGCAGGGGGCTAGCAAAAACATTCAGTACTTC
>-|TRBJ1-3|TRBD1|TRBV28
CASRTGQESSGNTIYF
TGTGCCAGCAGGACGGGACAGGAAAGCTCTGGAAACACCATATATTTT
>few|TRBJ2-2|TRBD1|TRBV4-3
CASSQDTPPLDPGQGNTGELFF
TGCGCCAGCAGCCAAGATACCCCCCCGCTCGATCCGGGACAGGGGAACACCGGGGAGCTGTTTTTT
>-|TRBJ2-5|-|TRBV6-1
CASSSGPQETQYF
TGTGCCAGCAGCTCAGGGCCCCAAGAGACCCAGTACTTC
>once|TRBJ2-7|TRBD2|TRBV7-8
CASSLDSRPGGSRTYEQYF
TGTGCCAGCAGCTTAGATTCCCGGCCTGGCGGGAGTAGGACCTACGAGCAGTACTTC
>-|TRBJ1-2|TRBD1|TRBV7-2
CASSRDRGNYGYTF
TGTGCCAGCAGCCGGGACAGGGGTAACTATGGCTACACCTTC
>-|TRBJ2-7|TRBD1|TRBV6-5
CASSYRDRSYEQYF
TGTGCCAGCAGTTACAGGGACAGGTCCTACGAGCAGTACTTC
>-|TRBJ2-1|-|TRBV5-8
CASSLASWQHEQFF
TGTGCCAGCAGCTTGGCCAGTTGGCAGCATGAGCAGTTCTTC
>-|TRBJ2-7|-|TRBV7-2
CASSLALHSSYEQYF
TGTGCCAGCAGCTTAGCTCTCCATAGCTCCTACGAGCAGTACTTC
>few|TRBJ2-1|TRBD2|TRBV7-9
CASRAGAYYNEQFF
TGTGCCAGCAGAGCGGGAGCATACTACAATGAGCAGTTCTTC
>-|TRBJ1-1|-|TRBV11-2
CASSLDRGGTEAFF
TGTGCCAGCAGCTTAGATCGGGGGGGCACTGAAGCTTTCTTT
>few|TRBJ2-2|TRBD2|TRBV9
CASSVGLAVNTGELFF
TGTGCCAGCAGCGTAGGACTAGCGGTGAACACCGGGGAGCTGTTTTTT
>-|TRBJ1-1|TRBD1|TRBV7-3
CASRVDRGAEAFF
TGTGCCAGCAGGGTGGACAGGGGGGCTGAAGCTTTCTTT
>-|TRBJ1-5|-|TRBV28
CASNRVTLRNQPQHF
TGTGCCAGCAATCGGGTAACGTTAAGAAATCAGCCCCAGCATTTT
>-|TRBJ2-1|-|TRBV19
CASNPGIKNEQFF
TGTGCCAGTAATCCCGGGATTAAGAATGAGCAGTTCTTC
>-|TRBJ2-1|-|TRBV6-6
CASSYSTHWPYNEQFF
TGTGCCAGCAGTTACTCGACCCACTGGCCGTACAATGAGCAGTTCTTC
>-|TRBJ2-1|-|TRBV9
CASSVYGSGYNEQFF
TGTGCCAGCAGCGTTTACGGAAGCGGTTACAATGAGCAGTTCTTC
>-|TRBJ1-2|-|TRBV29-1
CSVAETGAYGYTF
TGCAGCGTTGCCGAGACAGGCGCCTATGGCTACACCTTC
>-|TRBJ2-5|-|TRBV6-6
CASTTPSSGETQYF
TGTGCCAGCACCACCCCCAGTTCTGGGGAGACCCAGTACTTC
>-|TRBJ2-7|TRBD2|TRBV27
CASSLSGGSIYEQYF
TGTGCCAGCAGTTTATCTGGCGGGAGTATATACGAGCAGTACTTC
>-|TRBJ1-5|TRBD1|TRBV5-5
CASSLSGTGVGQPQHF
TGTGCCAGCAGCTTATCCGGGACAGGGGTGGGTCAGCCCCAGCATTTT